This record concerns one TCR beta chain sequence. This specimen belongs to a study of cytomegalovirus exposure and HLA in healthy donors. Both 60 Vbeta primers and 13 Jbeta primers went into the PCR. Measured with immunoSEQ multiplex PCR; TCRdb has only the in-frame clones, and not every one. The sample includes 210,000 or so clones, around 86% of them seen just once. Germline assignment: CDR1 MNHEY and CDR2 SMNVEV (reference sequence). CDR3 length: 16 residues. V lost 8 bases to trimming and J lost 2 bases; unmatched junction nucleotides: 8. This chain connects TRBV27 to TRBJ1-6; 8 bases map to TRBD1. The sequence was obtained from a young man in good health and CMV-seronegative. Material: PBMCs. The CDR3 DNA reads TGTGCCAGCGGTCGACAGGGACAGGCCTATAATTCACCCCTCCACTTT. Translation: CASGRQGQAYNSPLHF.